A few counts support the clone carrying this T cell receptor beta chain. What it binds is not known. The V and J ends lost 5 bases and 4 bases, in that order; junction bases with no gene match: 7. The CDR3 is 15 amino acids. Germline V lookup: CDR1 SNHLY, CDR2 FYNNEI. Indicated treatment: oral pan-JAK inhibitor, 5-10 mg twice daily. Peripheral blood, together with lesional scalp punch biopsies, was collected from alopecia areata patients. RNA was extracted and reverse transcribed into cDNA as the sequencing template. Generated by immunoSEQ multiplex PCR, the TCRdb table keeps only in-frame clones and is missing some. The sample yields about 210,000 clones, under 70% seen once. The source of the sample is a study of CD8+ T cells in alopecia areata. Notes on the study in general: Scalp clonality and expanded CD8+ clones among the top 100 fell significantly with tofacitinib. Throughout tofacitinib, many expanded lesional clones continued to persist in scalp and blood.

The sequences come from CD4+ T cells sorted from blood, collected around week 46, from a patient treated with tofacitinib. The V call is TRBV2, the J call TRBJ2-2; 7 bases are shared with TRBD2. The sequence came from a human donor with alopecia areata. The CDR3 reads CASSPARGGTGELFF. CDR3 nucleotides: TGTGCCAGCAGTCCCGCCCGCGGGGGCACCGGGGAGCTGTTTTTT. The complete variable domain, with remaining parts taken from reference TRBV2 and TRBJ2-2, reads EPEVTQTPSHQVTQMGQEVILRCVPISNHLYFYWYRQILGQKVEFLVSFYNNEISEKSEIFDDQFSVERPDGSNFTLKIRSTKLEDSAMYFCASSPARGGTGELFFGEGSRLTVL.